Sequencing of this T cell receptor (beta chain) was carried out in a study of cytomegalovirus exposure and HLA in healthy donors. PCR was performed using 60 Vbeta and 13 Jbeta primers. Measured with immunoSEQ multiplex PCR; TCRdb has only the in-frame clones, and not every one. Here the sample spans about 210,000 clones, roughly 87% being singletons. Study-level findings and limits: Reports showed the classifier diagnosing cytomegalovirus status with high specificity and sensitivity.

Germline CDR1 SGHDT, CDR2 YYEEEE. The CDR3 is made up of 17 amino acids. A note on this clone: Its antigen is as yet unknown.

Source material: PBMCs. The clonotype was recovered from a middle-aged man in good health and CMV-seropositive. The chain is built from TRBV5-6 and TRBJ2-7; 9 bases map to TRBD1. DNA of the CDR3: TGTGCCGGCAGCAGGGGGGTCTACGGGACAGGGTTGAACGAGCAGTACGTC. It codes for CAGSRGVYGTGLNEQYV.